Listed here are 14 T cell receptor beta chains from one sample, sequenced in a study of neurological immune-mediated disorders. MiXCR, run by TCRdb on the 5' RACE reads, gives a single entry per CDR3 protein. The table shows around 15,000 distinct CDR3 sequences, with about 20% occurring only once. Sequenced sample: PBMCs. The receptors here all came from a man aged 50-59 years in good health.

The table lists this clonotype with many counts. The V call is TRBV20-1, the J call TRBJ1-6, with D tentatively TRBD1 (5 bases). Germline V lookup: CDR1 DFQATT, CDR2 SNEGSKA (reference sequence). V was pared by 0 bases and J by 8 bases, with 14 bases between. This CDR3 spans 15 amino acids. CDR3 DNA sequence: TGCAGTGCTAGAGATTCGTGGGACGGAGATTCACCCCTCCACTTT. Encoded protein: CSARDSWDGDSPLHF.

This clonotype has ten or more counts. CDR3 DNA sequence: TGCAGTGCTACAGGACAGGTGGAAAACATTCAGTACTTC. The encoded protein is CSATGQVENIQYF. The chain employs TRBV20-1 and TRBJ2-4; 7 bases are shared with TRBD1. The ends lost 4 bases at V and 5 bases at J; junction bases unmatched: 5. CDR1 is DFQATT, CDR2 SNEGSKA, per germline (reference sequence). This CDR3 is built from 13 residues.

The chain carries TRBV10-3 and TRBJ2-3; D is possibly TRBD1 or TRBD2 (6 bases each). The CDR3 extends over 18 amino acids. V was clipped by 10 bases and J by 0 bases, with 26 bases between them. In germline, CDR1 is ENHRY, CDR2 SYGVKD. The DNA of the CDR3 is TGTGCCAGTGTTCCGGGGGCCGGAGCGGACGTAAGCACAGATACGCAGTATTTT. It codes for CASVPGAGADVSTDTQYF.

Details on this clonotype: This may be a read error: a much more frequent sequence differs by one nucleotide. CDR3 sequence (DNA): TGCAGTGCCACGACTAGCGGGAGTAGGCTGGATACGCAGTATTTT. Translation gives CSATTSGSRLDTQYF. The chain has TRBV20-1 and TRBJ2-3, with 12 nucleotides matching TRBD2. The germline gives CDR1 DFQATT, CDR2 SNEGSKA (reference sequence). The CDR3 totals 15 residues. V shed 6 bases and J 6 bases; nucleotides not matched to a gene: 10.

V is TRBV29-1 and J is TRBJ2-3; 9 bases agree with TRBD1. Trimming removed 7 bases from V and 1 base from J; junction bases left unmatched: 9. Germline assignment: CDR1 SQVTM and CDR2 ANQGSEA. CDR3 size: 15 residues. The CDR3 DNA follows: TGCAGCGCTGCACTCCGGGACAGGGGCACAGATACGCAGTATTTT. Translated, it gives CSAALRDRGTDTQYF.

This clonotype was seen only a few times. The chain recombines TRBV20-1 with TRBJ2-3; 9 bases are a match to TRBD2. The CDR3 has 17 amino acids. V trimming: 5 bases; J trimming: 3 bases; junction bases outside the gene matches: 15. Germline CDR1 is DFQATT and CDR2 is SNEGSKA (reference sequence). The CDR3 protein is CSAAGGTRGTQTDTQYF. In nucleotides, the CDR3 is TGCAGTGCTGCGGGGGGGACGCGGGGGACTCAAACAGATACGCAGTATTTT.

The chain links TRBV28 to TRBJ2-7; D gene unclear. CDR3 length: 12 residues. Per the germline V gene, CDR1 is MDHEN and CDR2 is SYDVKM. Trimming cost V 4 bases and J 3 bases, with 7 bases left between them. Written as DNA, the CDR3 is TGTGCCAGCAGTTCCCTATTCTACGAGCAGTACTTC. Residues: CASSSLFYEQYF.

This clonotype has a count of ten or more. This chain joins TRBV6-5 and TRBJ2-3; 8 bases match TRBD2. The junction had 7 bases not matched to a gene; V was cut back by 6 bases and J by 5 bases. The CDR3 length is 14 residues. Germline CDR1 MNHEY, CDR2 SVGAGI. The CDR3 loop reads CASRLGGAGDTQYF. CDR3 nucleotide sequence: TGTGCCAGCAGGCTCGGGGGGGCGGGAGATACGCAGTATTTT.

This clonotype has a count of ten or more. This sequence joins TRBV6-5 and TRBJ1-6; the D gene is possibly TRBD1 (6 bases). V was trimmed by 6 bases and J by 10 bases, leaving 13 bases between them. Germline V lookup: CDR1 MNHEY, CDR2 SVGAGI. This CDR3 contains 13 residues. The CDR3: CASSSGDGSPLHF. DNA of the CDR3: TGTGCCAGCAGCTCAGGGGATGGCTCACCCCTCCACTTT.

By share, this clonotype ranks as medium-sized. The chain combines TRBV4-2 with TRBJ2-7; 7 positions match TRBD1. CDR1 and CDR2 (germline): LGHNA, YNFKEQ. This CDR3 is built from 16 residues. J lost 4 bases, V lost 4 bases, and 13 bases had no gene match. The CDR3 DNA follows: TGTGCCAGCAGCCCAGGGACAGCCGAAGCCTTATACGAGCAGTACTTC. Translating gives CASSPGTAEALYEQYF.

This clonotype was seen ten or more times. The chain is built from TRBV11-2 and TRBJ2-7; TRBD1 is a possible D gene (5 bases). Germline values: CDR1 SGHAT, CDR2 FQNNGV. Trimming left V 5 bases short and J 2 bases short, with 13 bases between. The CDR3 covers 14 residues. CDR3 coding DNA: TGTGCCAGCAGCAAACCAGGGCCCACCTACGAGCAGTACTTC. Translating it yields CASSKPGPTYEQYF.

J is TRBJ2-7 and V is TRBV29-1, with D unresolved. CDR1 and CDR2 (germline): SQVTM, ANQGSEA. V lost 4 bases and J 3 bases, leaving 13 bases between the germline ends. The CDR3 extends over 13 amino acids. The CDR3 loop reads CSVAGGANYEQYF. DNA of the CDR3: TGCAGCGTTGCGGGCGGTGCTAACTACGAGCAGTACTTC.

Many counts were recorded for this clonotype. Since the CDR3 does not end with the conserved phenylalanine or tryptophan, this likely comes from a read error. The rearrangement joins TRBV12-3 or TRBV12-4 to TRBJ2-5; D may be TRBD2 (6 bases). The V gene lost 6 bases and the J gene lost 2 bases, with 19 bases spanning the gap. CDR3 length: 16 residues. In nucleotides, the CDR3 is TGTGCCAGCAGGTTCCGGCGGGGACGGGGGCAAGAGACCCAGTACGTC. Residues: CASRFRRGRGQETQYV.

Ten or more counts support this clonotype. The genes are TRBV20-1 and TRBJ2-7; 7 positions match TRBD1. Germline V gene data show CDR1 as DFQATT and CDR2 as SNEGSKA (reference sequence). The length of the CDR3 is 17 residues. The V segment lost 2 bases and the J segment 6 bases; nucleotides outside the gene matches: 19. The CDR3 bases are TGCAGTGCTAGACAGCCTCCGGGACAGACTACTTTGGGCGAGCAGTACTTC. It is translated as CSARQPPGQTTLGEQYF.